These 22 T cell receptor beta chains share one sample of origin, sequenced in a study of T cells in localized non-small cell lung cancer. Libraries were prepared by immunoSEQ multiplex PCR; TCRdb keeps only in-frame clonotypes and omits some of them. This sample has about 21,000 clones, with roughly 86% found just once. The sequencing here drew on peripheral blood mononuclear cells, taken before any cancer treatment. These receptors were obtained from an older male donor with stage II lung adenocarcinoma.

This chain uses TRBV18 with TRBJ2-7; D possibly corresponds to TRBD2 (5 bases). The CDR3 is made up of 14 amino acids. Germline V gives CDR1 KGHSH, CDR2 LQKENI. Between the trimmed V and J ends, which lost 3 bases and 0 bases, there was a span of 9 bases. The CDR3 spells CASSPDLASYEQYF. The CDR3, as DNA: TGTGCCAGCTCACCGGATCTAGCCTCCTACGAGCAGTACTTC.

V usage is TRBV18 and J usage is TRBJ2-7, with D unresolved. This CDR3 has 13 amino acids. The germline V and J ends were trimmed by 2 bases and 5 bases, with 10 bases remaining between them. The V gene's germline CDR1 is KGHSH and CDR2 LQKENI. The CDR3 reads CASSPSLEDEQYF. The CDR3 DNA reads as TGTGCCAGCTCACCAAGCCTAGAAGACGAGCAGTACTTC.

The V gene is TRBV29-1, the J gene TRBJ2-7; the D call may be TRBD1 or TRBD2 (6 bases each). V was pared by 4 bases and J by 0 bases, with 10 bases between. The CDR3 consists of 13 residues. The germline V gene has CDR1 SQVTM and CDR2 ANQGSEA. The CDR3 sequence is CSVGGGSSYEQYF. The CDR3 DNA sequence: TGCAGCGTTGGAGGGGGGAGCTCCTACGAGCAGTACTTC.

This rearrangement joins TRBV5-1 to TRBJ2-1; TRBD2 agrees at 11 bases. The V gene end was trimmed by 6 bases and the J gene end by 4 bases; junction bases not matched to a gene: 15. The CDR3 totals 18 residues. Per germline, CDR1 SGHRS and CDR2 YFSETQ. The CDR3 protein is CASTPNLPGTSGYNEQFF. The CDR3 DNA reads as TGCGCCAGCACACCCAATCTACCCGGGACTAGCGGTTACAATGAGCAGTTCTTC.

The V call is TRBV29-1, the J call TRBJ1-2; TRBD1 is a possible D gene (5 bases). V lost 0 bases to trimming and J lost 4 bases, with 6 bases between them. CDR1 and CDR2 (germline): SQVTM, ANQGSEA. CDR3 length: 12 amino acids. CDR3 DNA sequence: TGCAGCGTTGAAGAAGGGGCCTATGGCTACACCTTC. Its translation: CSVEEGAYGYTF. Combining the CDR3 with reference TRBV29-1 and TRBJ1-2 gives the whole variable domain SAVISQKPSRDICQRGTSLTIQCQVDSQVTMMFWYRQQPGQSLTLIATANQGSEATYESGFVIDKFPISRPNLTFSTLTVSNMSPEDSSIYLCSVEEGAYGYTFGSGTRLTVV.

This clone was recorded once. This chain uses TRBV11-2 with TRBJ2-4; D not certain. V lost 6 bases and J lost 0, with 9 bases in between. Germline CDR1 SGHAT, CDR2 FQNNGV. The CDR3 loop spans 14 amino acids. CDR3 in DNA: TGTGCCAGCAGTTTTGAACTAGCCAAAAACATTCAGTACTTC. Translated, it gives CASSFELAKNIQYF.

V and J are TRBV5-1 and TRBJ2-5, with 9 bases that match TRBD2. The CDR3 totals 18 residues. Per germline, CDR1 SGHRS and CDR2 YFSETQ. The ends lost 4 bases at V and 1 base at J; junction bases unmatched: 14. The CDR3 nucleotides read TGCGCCAGCAGCCCGCGGGGGGGCACCTGGGGACCCCAAGAGACCCAGTACTTC. It is translated as CASSPRGGTWGPQETQYF.

The chain has TRBV9 and TRBJ2-1; D is possibly TRBD1 or TRBD2 (5 bases each). This CDR3 contains 15 residues. Trimming stripped 3 bases from V and 3 bases from J, with 13 bases between. Germline V gives CDR1 SGDLS, CDR2 YYNGEE. This CDR3 reads CASSGTLGNYNEQFF. The CDR3 bases are TGTGCCAGCAGCGGGACACTAGGGAACTACAATGAGCAGTTCTTC.

The rearrangement joins TRBV28 to TRBJ2-3; a possible D gene is TRBD2 (6 bases). V was cut by 4 bases and J by 0 bases, with 11 bases left in between. The CDR3 runs to 15 residues. Germline CDR1 reads MDHEN; CDR2 reads SYDVKM. The CDR3 protein is CASSSIGGSTDTQYF. CDR3 in DNA: TGTGCCAGCAGTTCTATCGGGGGTAGCACAGATACGCAGTATTTT.

The chain couples TRBV7-3 to TRBJ2-6, with a tentative D call TRBD1 (5 bases). V was shortened by 5 bases and J by 0 bases, with 20 bases between the two germline ends. CDR3 length: 19 amino acids. Germline CDR1 and CDR2: SGHTA and FQGTGA. CDR3 in amino acids: CASSPDAAGIFSGANVLTF. In nucleotides, the CDR3 is TGTGCCAGCAGCCCCGACGCGGCAGGGATCTTCTCTGGGGCCAACGTCCTGACTTTC.

This clone was observed a single time. V is TRBV6-6 and J is TRBJ1-2; possible D gene TRBD1, 5 bases. CDR1 and CDR2 from the germline V gene are MNHNY and SVGAGI (reference sequence). This CDR3 spans 14 amino acids. Trimming left V 7 bases short and J 2 bases short, with 14 bases between. The CDR3 protein is CASTPRGVNYGYTF. The CDR3 DNA reads as TGTGCCAGCACCCCCCGGGGGGTCAACTATGGCTACACCTTC.

In this sample, this clone turned up a few times. The V call is TRBV2, the J call TRBJ1-1; 7 positions agree with TRBD1. Germline values: CDR1 SNHLY, CDR2 FYNNEI. The CDR3 extends over 15 amino acids. The J segment lost 2 bases and the V segment lost 5 bases, leaving 8 bases of the junction unmatched. In DNA form, the CDR3 reads TGTGCCAGCAGTCCAAGGCAGGGGGTAAACACTGAAGCTTTCTTT. Its protein product is CASSPRQGVNTEAFF.

The chain carries TRBV10-1 and TRBJ2-3; 13 bases are a match to TRBD2. CDR3 size: 16 residues. V was clipped by 5 bases and J by 2 bases; unmatched bases: 4. Germline CDR1 is WNHNN and CDR2 is SYGVQD (reference sequence). This CDR3 is CASSKTSGGNTDTQYF. CDR3 in DNA: TGCGCCAGCAGTAAGACTAGCGGGGGGAACACAGATACGCAGTATTTT.

The chain combines TRBV20-1 with TRBJ1-2; D gene unclear. Germline CDR1 reads DFQATT; CDR2 reads SNEGSKA (reference sequence). V lost 6 bases and J 2 bases, leaving 4 bases between the germline ends. CDR3 length: 10 amino acids. CDR3 sequence reads: CSATNYGYTF. In DNA form, the CDR3 reads TGCAGTGCAACCAACTATGGCTACACCTTC.

This sequence joins TRBV19 and TRBJ1-1; D may be TRBD1 (5 bases). The V gene's germline CDR1 is LNHDA and CDR2 SQIVND (reference sequence). The CDR3 consists of 18 residues. Deletions cut 9 bases from V and 4 bases from J, with 30 bases between. Here the CDR3 reads CASLSPFGGVAGFTEAFF. The CDR3 DNA reads as TGTGCCAGCCTCTCACCTTTTGGGGGGGTTGCAGGGTTCACTGAAGCTTTCTTT.

This clone was found once. The rearrangement joins TRBV29-1 to TRBJ1-5; no firm D call. The length of the CDR3 is 13 residues. Germline CDR1 SQVTM, CDR2 ANQGSEA. Deletions cut 4 bases from V and 6 bases from J, with 13 bases between. The CDR3 DNA follows: TGCAGCGTTGCGGATGGACGAGGTCAGCCCCAGCATTTT. As protein: CSVADGRGQPQHF.

The chain uses TRBV2 and TRBJ1-5, with TRBD1 as a possible D gene (6 bases). The V gene's germline CDR1 is SNHLY and CDR2 FYNNEI. The CDR3 runs 14 residues. Between the trimmed V and J ends, which lost 8 bases and 1 base, there was a span of 12 bases. The CDR3 region has the DNA TGTGCCAGCCACAGGGTTGGGAGCAATCAGCCCCAGCATTTT. Its protein product is CASHRVGSNQPQHF.

The chain is built from TRBV2 and TRBJ2-3; 7 bases are a match to TRBD1. The CDR3 is 14 amino acids. Germline trimming cut 8 bases from V and 0 bases from J; bases unmatched to any gene: 5. Germline CDR1 SNHLY, CDR2 FYNNEI. In DNA, the CDR3 is TGTGCCAGCCGAGACAGGGAAAGCACAGATACGCAGTATTTT. It yields the protein CASRDRESTDTQYF.

The CDR3 nucleotides read TGTGCCATCAGTGGATTACAGGGAGGCGAGCAGTACTTC. Its translation is CAISGLQGGEQYF. V usage is TRBV10-3 and J usage is TRBJ2-7; perhaps D is TRBD1 or TRBD2 (6 bases each). This CDR3 region has 13 residues. The germline V gene encodes CDR1 ENHRY and CDR2 SYGVKD. V was trimmed by 4 bases and J by 6 bases, leaving 13 bases between them.

This clone is categorized as medium-sized (0.01 to 0.1%). The V call is TRBV7-2, the J call TRBJ2-1, with TRBD2 identical over 8 bases. V lost 3 bases and J lost 0; bases outside the gene matches: 13. The germline V gene has CDR1 SGHTA and CDR2 FQGNSA. The CDR3 sequence is 19 residues long. CDR3 sequence (DNA): TGTGCCAGCAGCTTGGTGACGAACCTAGCGGGTAGCTCCTACAATGAGCAGTTCTTC. This encodes CASSLVTNLAGSSYNEQFF.

The rearrangement uses TRBV2 and TRBJ1-1, with a tentative D call TRBD1 (5 bases). CDR3 length: 16 residues. With 7 bases removed from V and 6 bases from J, the gap between germline ends came to 24 bases. CDR1 SNHLY and CDR2 FYNNEI come from the germline V gene. The CDR3 loop is CASIGAGGLGSSEAFF. The CDR3 region has the DNA TGTGCCAGCATCGGGGCCGGCGGGCTGGGTTCGTCTGAAGCTTTCTTT.

This chain uses TRBV5-4 with TRBJ2-1, with D possibly being TRBD2 (8 bases). V gave up 2 bases and J gave up 5 bases, with 23 bases separating them. The length of the CDR3 is 18 residues. Germline V lookup: CDR1 SGHNT, CDR2 YYREEE (reference sequence). The CDR3: CASSFGRGLSAVNNEQFF. CDR3 DNA sequence: TGTGCCAGCAGCTTCGGGAGGGGGCTGTCCGCAGTAAACAATGAGCAGTTCTTC.